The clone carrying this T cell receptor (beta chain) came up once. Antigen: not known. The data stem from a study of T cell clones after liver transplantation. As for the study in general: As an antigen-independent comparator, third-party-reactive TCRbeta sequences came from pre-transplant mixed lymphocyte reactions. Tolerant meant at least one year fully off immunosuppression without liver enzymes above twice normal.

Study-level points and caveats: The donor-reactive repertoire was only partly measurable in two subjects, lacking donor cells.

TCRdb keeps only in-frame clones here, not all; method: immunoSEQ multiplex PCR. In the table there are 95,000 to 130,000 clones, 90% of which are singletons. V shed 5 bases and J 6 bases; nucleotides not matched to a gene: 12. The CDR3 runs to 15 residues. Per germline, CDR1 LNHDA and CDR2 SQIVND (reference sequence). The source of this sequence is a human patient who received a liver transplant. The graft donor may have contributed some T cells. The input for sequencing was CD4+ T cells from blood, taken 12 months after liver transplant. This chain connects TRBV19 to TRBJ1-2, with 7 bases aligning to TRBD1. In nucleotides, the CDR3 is TGTGCCAGTAGTTCTCGGACAGGTTCCTTGGATGGCTACACCTTC. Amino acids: CASSSRTGSLDGYTF.